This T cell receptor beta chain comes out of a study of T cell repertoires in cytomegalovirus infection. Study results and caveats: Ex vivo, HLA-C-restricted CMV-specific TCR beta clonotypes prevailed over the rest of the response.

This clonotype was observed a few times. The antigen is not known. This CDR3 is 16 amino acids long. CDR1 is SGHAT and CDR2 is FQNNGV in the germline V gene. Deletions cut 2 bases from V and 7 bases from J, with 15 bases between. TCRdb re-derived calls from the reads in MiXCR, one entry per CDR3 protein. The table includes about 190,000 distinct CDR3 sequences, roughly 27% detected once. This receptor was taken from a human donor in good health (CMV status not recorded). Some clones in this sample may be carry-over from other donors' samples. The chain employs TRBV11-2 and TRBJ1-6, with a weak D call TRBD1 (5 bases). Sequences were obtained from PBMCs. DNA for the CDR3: TGTGCCAGCAGCTTAACGACAGCCGCAGGGAATTCACCCCTCCACTTT. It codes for CASSLTTAAGNSPLHF.